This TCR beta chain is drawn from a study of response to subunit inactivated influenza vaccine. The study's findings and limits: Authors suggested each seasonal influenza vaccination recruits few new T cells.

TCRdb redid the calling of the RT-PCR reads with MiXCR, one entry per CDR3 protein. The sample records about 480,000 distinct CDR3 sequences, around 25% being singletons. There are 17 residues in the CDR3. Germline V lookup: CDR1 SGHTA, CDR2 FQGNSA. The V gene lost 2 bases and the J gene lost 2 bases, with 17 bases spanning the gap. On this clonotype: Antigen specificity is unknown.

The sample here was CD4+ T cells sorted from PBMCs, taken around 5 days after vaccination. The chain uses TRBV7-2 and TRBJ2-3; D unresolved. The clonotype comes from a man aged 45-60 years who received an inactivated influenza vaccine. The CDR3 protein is CASSLLPTSRPTDTQYF. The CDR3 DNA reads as TGTGCCAGCAGCTTACTCCCCACTTCCCGCCCCACAGATACGCAGTATTTT.